The 25 T cell receptor beta chains given below trace back to one sample, sequenced in a study of blood T cell repertoires in COVID-19 (dated by TCRdb to 2019 to 2021). The library relied on the immunoSEQ multiplex PCR assay. What TCRdb holds here is the immuneACCESS table cut down to in-frame rearrangements. Part of the clones is not present; checked against another copy, under half of the missing clones reflect an unresolved V gene, and the others are unexplained. This sample holds some 490,000 clones; approximately 86% were observed only once. Around 8% of the sample is held by the ten biggest clonotypes. Sequenced material: PBMCs or T cells enriched from blood (not recorded which). The receptors were gathered from a woman aged 60 to 75 who had recovered from COVID-19.

The chain couples TRBV2 to TRBJ1-4; D remains unclear. The germline V and J ends were trimmed by 8 bases and 0 bases, with 13 bases remaining between them. This CDR3 has 15 residues. The germline CDR1 and CDR2 sequences are SNHLY and FYNNEI. CDR3 nucleotide sequence: TGTGCCAGCTGCCCCCAGTCTGCAACTAATGAAAAACTGTTTTTT. The encoded protein is CASCPQSATNEKLFF.

The V gene is TRBV5-1, the J gene TRBJ1-2; TRBD1 agrees at 9 bases. Germline assignment: CDR1 SGHRS and CDR2 YFSETQ. V dropped 4 bases and J dropped 4; count of bases not matched to a gene: 8. This CDR3 contains 15 residues. CDR3 protein: CASSADTGGGYGYTF. CDR3 DNA sequence: TGCGCCAGCAGCGCGGACACAGGGGGCGGCTATGGCTACACCTTC.

The rearrangement links TRBV10-1 to TRBJ2-7; D is ambiguous. The germline gives CDR1 WNHNN, CDR2 SYGVQD (reference sequence). CDR3 length: 13 amino acids. V dropped 0 bases and J dropped 4 bases, with 7 bases sitting between them. The chain's CDR3 is CASSESLVYEQYF. As DNA, the CDR3 is TGCGCCAGCAGTGAGTCGTTAGTTTACGAGCAGTACTTC.

J is TRBJ1-5 and V is TRBV4-2, with 7 bases that match TRBD1. This CDR3 is built from 16 residues. The V gene's germline CDR1 is LGHNA and CDR2 YNFKEQ. After removal of 3 bases from V and 6 bases from J, the junction contained 11 bases not matched to a gene. The CDR3 sequence: CASSQEGQTGSQPQHF. The CDR3 DNA is TGTGCCAGCAGCCAGGAGGGACAGACAGGGAGTCAGCCCCAGCATTTT.

The chain uses TRBV30 and TRBJ1-2, with a possible D match to TRBD1 (5 bases). Germline CDR1 GTSNPN, CDR2 SVGIG (reference sequence). V lost 3 bases and J lost 8, with 19 bases in between. The CDR3 contains 14 residues. The CDR3 DNA reads as TGTGCCTGGAGCCACTCGACAGCGCTAAGAGGCTACACCTTC. Its translation is CAWSHSTALRGYTF.

The J gene is TRBJ1-6, the V gene TRBV3-1 (or the pseudogene TRBV3-2); 9 bases are shared with TRBD1. CDR1 and CDR2 (germline): LGHDT, YNNKEL (reference sequence). The CDR3 is 16 residues long. V lost 6 bases to trimming and J lost 7 bases; unmatched junction nucleotides: 10. CDR3 residues: CASRLKTGTGNSPLHF. The CDR3 DNA sequence: TGTGCCAGCAGATTAAAGACCGGGACAGGGAATTCACCCCTCCACTTT.

The V and J genes are TRBV12-5 and TRBJ1-5; D gene unclear. The CDR3 length is 12 residues. The V end lost 2 bases, the J end lost 7 bases, and 6 bases lay between the germline ends. The germline CDR1 and CDR2 sequences are LGHNT and FRNRAP. Written as DNA, the CDR3 is TGTGCTAGTGGTTTGACGGTACAGCCCCAGCATTTT. Its protein is CASGLTVQPQHF.

V and J are TRBV15 and TRBJ2-1; 7 nucleotides align to TRBD1. V dropped 5 bases and J dropped 3; count of bases not matched to a gene: 7. CDR3 length: 15 amino acids. Germline CDR1 reads LNHNV; CDR2 reads YYDKDF (reference sequence). CDR3 bases: TGTGCCACCAGCTCCCACCGGGACAGCTACAATGAGCAGTTCTTC. Amino acid sequence: CATSSHRDSYNEQFF. Full variable domain (missing parts from reference TRBV15 and TRBJ2-1): DAMVIQNPRYQVTQFGKPVTLSCSQTLNHNVMYWYQQKSSQAPKLLFHYYDKDFNNEADTPDNFQSRRPNTSFCFLDIRSPGLGDTAMYLCATSSHRDSYNEQFFGPGTRLTVL.

This sequence joins TRBV19 and TRBJ1-3; D ambiguous. V was clipped by 9 bases and J by 0 bases, with 12 bases between them. The CDR3 length is 14 residues. Germline assignment: CDR1 LNHDA and CDR2 SQIVND (reference sequence). The CDR3 nucleotides read TGTGCCAGCCAGAGTGGGAGCTCTGGAAACACCATATATTTT. As protein: CASQSGSSGNTIYF.

The genes are TRBV5-5 and TRBJ2-2, with TRBD2 identical over 7 bases. Germline lookup yields CDR1 SGHKS and CDR2 YYEKEE (reference sequence). CDR3 length: 16 amino acids. Trimming removed 0 bases from V and 3 bases from J; junction bases left unmatched: 5. CDR3 sequence: CASSLVQGGYTGELFF. As DNA, the CDR3 is TGTGCCAGCAGCTTGGTGCAGGGAGGGTACACCGGGGAGCTGTTTTTT.

The rearrangement uses TRBV25-1 and TRBJ1-1; D may be TRBD1 (6 bases). Trimming removed 4 bases at V and 6 bases at J, with 12 bases between. The CDR3 runs to 13 residues. From germline, CDR1 is MGHDK and CDR2 SYGVNS. For the CDR3, the DNA is TGTGCCAGCAGTGGGACCAGGGGTTCTGAAGCTTTCTTT. It is translated as CASSGTRGSEAFF.

The rearrangement joins TRBV6-5 to TRBJ2-2; D is possibly TRBD1 (5 bases). Trimming removed 6 bases from V and 4 bases from J, with 12 bases in between. The CDR3 consists of 14 residues. The germline gives CDR1 MNHEY, CDR2 SVGAGI. CDR3 protein: CASRNSGRTGELFF. The CDR3 coding sequence is TGTGCCAGCAGGAACTCAGGGCGCACCGGGGAGCTGTTTTTT.

This clone was seen just once. The rearrangement uses TRBV19 and TRBJ2-2, with D possibly TRBD1 on 6 matching bases. The CDR3 covers 14 residues. Germline CDR1 LNHDA, CDR2 SQIVND (reference sequence). Trimming removed 4 bases from V and 5 bases from J, with 11 bases in between. As DNA, the CDR3 is TGTGCCAGTAGTACCTCAACAGGGACCGGGGAGCTGTTTTTT. This codes for CASSTSTGTGELFF.

This clone was seen just once. The rearrangement joins TRBV6-5 to TRBJ1-5; possible D gene TRBD1, 5 bases. Germline lookup yields CDR1 MNHEY and CDR2 SVGAGI. With 5 bases removed from V and 4 bases from J, the gap between germline ends came to 15 bases. There are 15 residues in the CDR3. The CDR3: CASSTGGGMNQPQHF. CDR3 bases: TGTGCCAGCAGTACCGGGGGGGGGATGAATCAGCCCCAGCATTTT.

V usage is TRBV19 and J usage is TRBJ2-3; 8 bases agree with TRBD1. CDR3 length: 16 amino acids. Losses at the gene ends were 5 bases for V and 0 bases for J; bases not matched to a gene: 7. The germline CDR1 and CDR2 sequences are LNHDA and SQIVND (reference sequence). CDR3 coding DNA: TGTGCCAGTAGTGAGGACAGGGTGGGGAGCACAGATACGCAGTATTTT. As protein: CASSEDRVGSTDTQYF.

The rearrangement joins TRBV10-3 to TRBJ2-3; D perhaps matches TRBD2 (5 bases). The V gene's germline CDR1 is ENHRY and CDR2 SYGVKD. Trimming took off 3 bases at V and 0 bases at J, with 10 bases between the two ends. The CDR3 consists of 15 residues. This CDR3 is CAISDGGQSTDTQYF. In DNA form, the CDR3 reads TGTGCCATCAGTGATGGCGGGCAAAGCACAGATACGCAGTATTTT.

This chain joins TRBV10-3 and TRBJ2-7; tentatively, D is TRBD2 (6 bases). CDR1 is ENHRY, CDR2 SYGVKD, per germline. V was pared by 6 bases and J by 3 bases, with 9 bases between. The CDR3 consists of 12 residues. CDR3 loop: CAISPGGYEQYV. DNA of the CDR3: TGTGCCATCAGCCCCGGGGGCTACGAGCAGTACGTC.

The count of this clone is one. The chain has TRBV19 and TRBJ2-1, with TRBD2 matching 7 bases. The CDR3 loop spans 15 amino acids. V gave up 7 bases and J gave up 6 bases; unmatched junction bases: 12. In germline, CDR1 is LNHDA, CDR2 SQIVND (reference sequence). The CDR3: CASTRLGEGSNEQFF. In DNA, the CDR3 is TGTGCCAGTACCCGACTCGGGGAGGGGAGCAATGAGCAGTTCTTC.

In DNA, the CDR3 is TGTGCCAGCAGTGAAGTGGCATTTCAGTACTTC. Residues: CASSEVAFQYF. This rearrangement joins TRBV6-1 to TRBJ2-4; D is uncertain. With 1 base removed from V and 11 bases from J, the gap between germline ends came to 6 bases. Germline V CDR1 and CDR2: MNHNS, SASEGT. The CDR3 covers 11 residues.

The rearrangement joins TRBV7-6 to TRBJ1-1; D possibly corresponds to TRBD1 (6 bases). The CDR3 consists of 15 residues. Germline CDR1 SGHVS, CDR2 FNYEAQ. Trimming stripped 3 bases from V and 4 bases from J, with 15 bases between. In DNA form, the CDR3 reads TGTGCCAGCAGCTTTCAAGACAGGCCGACCACTGAAGCTTTCTTT. Translation: CASSFQDRPTTEAFF.

This clone has only one observation. The gene calls are TRBV5-4 and TRBJ2-2; perhaps TRBD2 as D (6 bases). The CDR3 loop spans 16 amino acids. The V and J ends lost 4 bases and 2 bases respectively, with 15 bases between them. CDR1 SGHNT and CDR2 YYREEE come from the germline V gene (reference sequence). CDR3 in DNA: TGTGCCAGCAGCCACCCGGGACTCTCCAACACCGGGGAGCTGTTTTTT. This codes for CASSHPGLSNTGELFF. Using reference TRBV5-4 and TRBJ2-2 for the parts outside the CDR3, the full variable domain is ETGVTQSPTHLIKTRGQQVTLRCSSQSGHNTVSWYQQALGQGPQFIFQYYREEENGRGNFPPRFSGLQFPNYSSELNVNALELDDSALYLCASSHPGLSNTGELFFGEGSRLTVL.

The J gene is TRBJ2-7, the V gene TRBV11-2; D may be TRBD1 (6 bases). Trimming shortened V by 2 bases and J by 0 bases, and 14 bases separated the two germline ends. The CDR3 length is 16 residues. The germline V gene encodes CDR1 SGHAT and CDR2 FQNNGV. Here the CDR3 reads CASSLLPRGSSYEQYF. Here the CDR3 DNA reads TGTGCCAGCAGCTTACTCCCCAGGGGTAGCTCCTACGAGCAGTACTTC.

J is TRBJ2-7 and V is TRBV2, with D maybe TRBD2 (5 bases). The V gene's germline CDR1 is SNHLY and CDR2 FYNNEI. V lost 3 bases, J lost 5 bases, and 17 bases lay in between. The CDR3 has 15 amino acids. CDR3 in DNA: TGTGCCAGCAGTGATGAGCTAAACTGGGGAGACGAGCAGTACGTC. Translating it yields CASSDELNWGDEQYV.

V is TRBV6-5 and J is TRBJ1-4; D is unresolved. There are 16 residues in the CDR3. From germline, CDR1 is MNHEY and CDR2 SVGAGI. Deletions cut 4 bases from V and 3 bases from J, with 15 bases between. CDR3: CASSFKRSAANEKLFF. For the CDR3, the DNA is TGTGCCAGCAGTTTTAAACGGAGTGCGGCTAATGAAAAACTGTTTTTT.

This clone has only one observation. This chain links TRBV5-1 with TRBJ2-1; 10 bases map to TRBD2. Germline trimming cut 4 bases from V and 7 bases from J; bases unmatched to any gene: 11. The CDR3 extends over 16 amino acids. Germline CDR1 is SGHRS and CDR2 is YFSETQ. CDR3 in amino acids: CASSPGTSVWMNEQFF. The CDR3, as DNA: TGCGCCAGCAGCCCTGGGACTAGCGTTTGGATGAATGAGCAGTTCTTC.